The rows below give T cell receptor beta chains drawn from one sample of a study of Ad26.COV2.S vaccination and SARS-CoV-2 variants. Repertoires were generated with immunoSEQ multiplex PCR, while TCRdb's copy carries only in-frame clones and drops some. The sample has 250,000 to 300,000 clones, around 87% seen once. The starting material was peripheral blood, obtained in a trial of Ad26.COV2.S vaccine versus placebo. The receptors stem from a person between 18 and 59 years old who received the Ad26.COV2.S COVID-19 vaccine or a placebo. Both conserved end residues are part of each CDR3. Fields, in order: V gene, D gene, clone size, J gene, CDR3 protein, CDR3 DNA. The D gene is left open where the match is weak. Rows give clone size only sometimes, using once, few, many, or a class for an expanded clone.

TRBV30	TRBD1	few	TRBJ1-6	CAWSVGGQGPLHF	TGTGCCTGGAGTGTAGGGGGACAGGGTCCCCTCCACTTT
TRBV20-1	TRBD2	-	TRBJ2-1	CSASSGTSGNNEQFF	TGCAGTGCCAGTTCCGGGACTAGCGGCAACAATGAGCAGTTCTTC
TRBV18	-	-	TRBJ1-1	CASSPLVDTEAFF	TGTGCCAGCTCACCACTGGTGGACACTGAAGCTTTCTTT
TRBV6-1	TRBD1	-	TRBJ1-2	CASSEFGQVWNYGYTF	TGTGCCAGCAGTGAATTCGGACAGGTCTGGAACTATGGCTACACCTTC
TRBV11-2	TRBD1	-	TRBJ2-2	CASSYGQGGTGELFF	TGTGCCAGCAGCTATGGACAGGGAGGCACCGGGGAGCTGTTTTTT
TRBV30	TRBD1	-	TRBJ1-2	CAWSVNRGGDGYTF	TGTGCCTGGAGTGTGAACAGGGGGGGCGATGGCTACACCTTC
TRBV13	TRBD1	-	TRBJ1-2	CASSPRQGNYGYTF	TGTGCCAGCAGCCCGCGACAGGGGAACTATGGCTACACCTTC
TRBV30	-	-	TRBJ1-1	CAWNRLAGEAFF	TGTGCCTGGAATCGTTTGGCGGGAGAAGCTTTCTTT
TRBV2	TRBD1	-	TRBJ2-7	CASTGTGGRYEQYF	TGTGCCAGCACCGGGACAGGGGGGAGATACGAGCAGTACTTC
TRBV12-5	-	-	TRBJ1-1	CASGLASGAGKNTEAFF	TGTGCTAGTGGTTTGGCCTCGGGGGCGGGGAAGAACACTGAAGCTTTCTTT
TRBV4-1	-	-	TRBJ2-5	CASSQETPQETQYF	TGCGCCAGCAGCCAAGAAACACCCCAAGAGACCCAGTACTTC
TRBV7-2	-	-	TRBJ2-5	CASSLYTGRETQYF	TGTGCCAGCAGCTTATACACAGGCCGGGAGACCCAGTACTTC
TRBV19	-	-	TRBJ1-4	CASSIARINEKLFF	TGTGCCAGTAGTATAGCACGGATCAATGAAAAACTGTTTTTT
TRBV7-9	TRBD1	few	TRBJ2-7	CASSRGQGGEQYF	TGTGCCAGCAGCAGGGGACAGGGTGGCGAGCAGTACTTC
TRBV6-5	-	-	TRBJ1-1	CATQRQSREAFF	TGTGCCACCCAACGACAGAGCCGTGAAGCTTTCTTT
TRBV18	-	-	TRBJ2-1	CASSPGEENEQFF	TGTGCCAGCTCACCAGGGGAGGAAAATGAGCAGTTCTTC
TRBV5-1	TRBD2	once	TRBJ2-5	CASSLSGRASGETQYF	TGCGCCAGCAGCCTTAGCGGGAGGGCCTCAGGGGAGACCCAGTACTTC
TRBV19	-	once	TRBJ2-2	CASSIERVAGELFF	TGTGCCAGTAGTATAGAACGGGTGGCCGGGGAGCTGTTTTTT
TRBV30	-	many	TRBJ2-2	CAWSVVGELFF	TGTGCCTGGAGTGTCGTGGGGGAGCTGTTTTTT
TRBV5-1	-	-	TRBJ2-1	CASSLTGSMSNEQFF	TGCGCCAGCAGCTTGACAGGGAGTATGTCCAATGAGCAGTTCTTC
TRBV29-1	-	-	TRBJ1-1	CSVEGLGRNTEAFF	TGCAGCGTTGAAGGACTAGGGAGGAACACTGAAGCTTTCTTT
TRBV19	-	-	TRBJ2-6	CASSIDLEVFGANVLTF	TGTGCCAGTAGTATAGATCTAGAAGTCTTTGGGGCCAACGTCCTGACTTTC
TRBV10-3	-	-	TRBJ2-5	CAISLDPGPEGTQYF	TGTGCCATCAGCCTAGACCCCGGGCCCGAAGGGACCCAGTACTTC